The 16 T cell receptor beta chains in this list originate from one sample, sequenced in a study of blood T cell repertoires in COVID-19. Some clones are missing from TCRdb's copy, which holds only in-frame ones; the method was immunoSEQ multiplex PCR. The sample consists of roughly 50,000 clones, about three quarters of them appearing once. The sequenced sample was peripheral blood. The source is a human donor with active or convalescent COVID-19. The donor label of this sample is uncertain.

This chain connects TRBV2 to TRBJ1-6, with TRBD1 matching over 8 bases. The germline V gene encodes CDR1 SNHLY and CDR2 FYNNEI. There are 16 residues in the CDR3. The V segment lost 2 bases and the J segment 5 bases; nucleotides outside the gene matches: 5. The CDR3 DNA reads as TGTGCCAGCAGTGAACAGGGGGCAAGCAATAATTCACCCCTCCACTTT. This sequence encodes CASSEQGASNNSPLHF.

A few counts support this clone. The V call is TRBV13, the J call TRBJ1-6, with TRBD1 matching 7 bases. Germline values: CDR1 PRHDT, CDR2 FYEKMQ (reference sequence). The CDR3 spans 14 residues. Unmatched junction bases numbered 5, after V lost 4 bases and J lost 8 bases. CDR3 coding DNA: TGTGCCAGCAGCTCCCGACAGGGACATTCACCCCTCCACTTT. Protein: CASSSRQGHSPLHF. Looking up the rest from reference TRBV13 and TRBJ1-6 gives the full variable domain: AAGVIQSPRHLIKEKRETATLKCYPIPRHDTVYWYQQGPGQDPQFLISFYEKMQSDKGSIPDRFSAQQFSDYHSELNMSSLELGDSALYFCASSSRQGHSPLHFGNGTRLTVT.

This clone came up once. The chain is built from TRBV7-6 and TRBJ2-1; weak D call: TRBD2 (5 bases). From germline, CDR1 is SGHVS and CDR2 FNYEAQ. Trimming pared 4 bases from V and 5 bases from J, leaving 18 bases between. The CDR3 runs 16 residues. DNA for the CDR3: TGTGCCAGCAGCTCAGAGGTTGGCGGGTGGGACAATGAGCAGTTCTTC. Translation: CASSSEVGGWDNEQFF. Variable domain in full (rest from reference TRBV7-6 and TRBJ2-1): GAGVSQSPRYKVTKRGQDVALRCDPISGHVSLYWYRQALGQGPEFLTYFNYEAQQDKSGLPNDRFSAERPEGSISTLTIQRTEQRDSAMYRCASSSEVGGWDNEQFFGPGTRLTVL.

V usage is TRBV5-1 and J usage is TRBJ1-2; weak D call: TRBD1 (5 bases). The CDR3 runs to 15 residues. Trimming removed 6 bases at V and 5 bases at J, with 20 bases between. The germline V gene has CDR1 SGHRS and CDR2 YFSETQ. The CDR3 sequence is CASTQEGKEGYGYTF. The CDR3 coding sequence is TGCGCCAGCACCCAGGAGGGTAAAGAGGGGTATGGCTACACCTTC.

In its sample, this clone was seen a few times. The chain is built from TRBV19 and TRBJ1-5; D possibly corresponds to TRBD1 (5 bases). CDR1 and CDR2 from the germline V gene are LNHDA and SQIVND (reference sequence). The CDR3 has 16 residues. The V gene lost 6 bases and the J gene lost 1 base, with 16 bases spanning the gap. The CDR3 DNA sequence: TGTGCCAGTAGGAAACAGGAAAACTTGAGCAATCAGCCCCAGCATTTT. This translates into CASRKQENLSNQPQHF. Supplemented by reference TRBV19 and TRBJ1-5, the full variable domain reads DGGITQSPKYLFRKEGQNVTLSCEQNLNHDAMYWYRQDPGQGLRLIYYSQIVNDFQKGDIAEGYSVSREKKESFPLTVTSAQKNPTAFYLCASRKQENLSNQPQHFGDGTRLSIL.

The chain employs TRBV5-1 and TRBJ2-3; D gene ambiguous. This CDR3 region has 16 residues. Germline V gene sequence: CDR1 SGHRS, CDR2 YFSETQ. Trimming left V 2 bases short and J 0 bases short, with 13 bases between. CDR3 sequence (DNA): TGCGCCAGCAGCTTCGACTTTTACGCTAGCACAGATACGCAGTATTTT. This translates into CASSFDFYASTDTQYF.

The chain is built from TRBV2 and TRBJ1-5; possibly TRBD1 for D (6 bases). The CDR3 sequence is 12 residues long. Trimming removed 6 bases at V and 4 bases at J, with 7 bases between. Germline-derived CDR1 and CDR2 are SNHLY and FYNNEI. CDR3 bases: TGTGCCAGCAGGGACAGTAATCAGCCCCAGCATTTT. Translated, it gives CASRDSNQPQHF. Filled out from reference TRBV2 and TRBJ1-5, the complete variable domain reads EPEVTQTPSHQVTQMGQEVILRCVPISNHLYFYWYRQILGQKVEFLVSFYNNEISEKSEIFDDQFSVERPDGSNFTLKIRSTKLEDSAMYFCASRDSNQPQHFGDGTRLSIL.

The chain links TRBV5-1 to TRBJ2-7; 13 bases agree with TRBD2. V was pared by 0 bases and J by 6 bases, with 3 bases of the junction left unmatched. This CDR3 is 15 amino acids long. Germline V CDR1 and CDR2: SGHRS, YFSETQ. The CDR3 bases are TGCGCCAGCAGCTTGGAACTAGCGGGAGGGGCCGAGCAGTACTTC. Translated, it gives CASSLELAGGAEQYF.

This clone turned up a few times. The chain combines TRBV19 with TRBJ1-2; TRBD1 aligns across 9 bases. The germline gives CDR1 LNHDA, CDR2 SQIVND (reference sequence). The CDR3 length is 15 residues. J was trimmed by 8 bases and V by 7 bases; bases with no gene match: 14. The CDR3 DNA is TGTGCCAGTACCCCCCCGGGACAGGGATCTCGGGGCTACACCTTC. It codes for CASTPPGQGSRGYTF.

The chain is built from TRBV27 and TRBJ2-1; TRBD1 aligns across 9 bases. The germline gives CDR1 MNHEY, CDR2 SMNVEV (reference sequence). The V and J ends lost 1 base and 5 bases, in that order; junction bases with no gene match: 6. CDR3 length: 16 residues. CDR3: CASSLYPGQGNNEQFF. CDR3 sequence (DNA): TGTGCCAGCAGTTTATATCCGGGACAGGGCAACAATGAGCAGTTCTTC.

DNA for the CDR3: TGTGCCAGCAGTGGGGGTTTCGGGGGGCCGACCTACGAGCAGTACTTC. This sequence encodes CASSGGFGGPTYEQYF. The chain has TRBV6-2 or TRBV6-3 and TRBJ2-7, with D possibly matching TRBD2 (7 bases). Trimming took 5 bases from V and 2 from J, leaving 19 bases between them. The CDR3 length is 16 residues. Germline assignment: CDR1 MNHEY and CDR2 SVGEGT.

CDR3 region: CASGTGPGSYEQYF. CDR3 DNA sequence: TGTGCCAGCGGGACAGGGCCCGGATCCTACGAGCAGTACTTC. The V and J genes are TRBV18 and TRBJ2-7; 9 bases fit TRBD1. The CDR3 contains 14 residues. Unmatched junction bases numbered 6, after V lost 8 bases and J lost 1 base. CDR1 and CDR2 from the germline V gene are KGHSH and LQKENI. Full variable domain (missing parts from reference TRBV18 and TRBJ2-7): NAGVMQNPRHLVRRRGQEARLRCSPMKGHSHVYWYRQLPEEGLKFMVYLQKENIIDESGMPKERFSAEFPKEGPSILRIQQVVRGDSAAYFCASGTGPGSYEQYFGPGTRLTVT.

CDR3: CAWSVLGGSSGANVLTF. CDR3 sequence (DNA): TGTGCCTGGAGTGTACTCGGCGGGAGCTCTGGGGCCAACGTCCTGACTTTC. The genes are TRBV30 and TRBJ2-6, with TRBD2 identical over 7 bases. The CDR3 is 17 amino acids. The J segment lost 0 bases and the V segment lost 0 bases, leaving 5 bases of the junction unmatched. From germline, CDR1 is GTSNPN and CDR2 SVGIG (reference sequence). Together with reference TRBV30 and TRBJ2-6, the CDR3 gives the full variable domain: SQTIHQWPATLVQPVGSPLSLECTVEGTSNPNLYWYRQAAGRGLQLLFYSVGIGQISSEVPQNLSASRPQDRQFILSSKKLLLSDSGFYLCAWSVLGGSSGANVLTFGAGSRLTVL.

This chain uses TRBV9 with TRBJ1-2; D remains ambiguous. Germline V gene sequence: CDR1 SGDLS, CDR2 YYNGEE. The CDR3 totals 15 residues. Deletions cut 0 bases from V and 0 bases from J, with 9 bases between. Here the CDR3 DNA reads TGTGCCAGCAGCGTAGAAAAGGGAGCTAACTATGGCTACACCTTC. Translation: CASSVEKGANYGYTF.

This chain connects TRBV7-7 to TRBJ2-2; TRBD1 matches 10 bases. J gave up 4 bases and V 4 bases, and 9 bases lay outside the gene matches. The germline gives CDR1 SSHAT, CDR2 FNYEAQ (reference sequence). The CDR3 is 17 amino acids. The CDR3 sequence: CASSSYSGTGVTGELFF. The DNA for the CDR3 is TGTGCCAGCAGCTCGTACTCCGGGACAGGGGTCACCGGGGAGCTGTTTTTT.

V gene TRBV6-2 or TRBV6-3 combines with J gene TRBJ2-1; D perhaps matches TRBD2 (6 bases). The V and J ends lost 5 bases and 3 bases respectively, with 8 bases between them. The CDR3 contains 13 residues. Germline assignment: CDR1 MNHEY and CDR2 SVGEGT. The CDR3 here is CASSREVYNEQFF. DNA for the CDR3: TGTGCCAGCAGTAGGGAGGTCTACAATGAGCAGTTCTTC.